The clone carrying this T cell receptor beta chain was found many times. No antigen is known for it. At one of its ends the junction is not consistent with the germline gene, which may arise from a read error. This entry is derived from a study of response to subunit inactivated influenza vaccine. TCRdb used MiXCR to reprocess the RT-PCR reads, holding one entry per CDR3 protein. The sample holds 550,000 to 800,000 distinct CDR3 sequences; around 16% are singletons and the top ten take around a tenth. This CDR3 region has 12 residues. CDR1 ENHRY and CDR2 SYGVKD come from the germline V gene. General study findings and limits: Each seasonal influenza vaccination recruits few new T cells, the authors suggested.

This sequence originates from a middle-aged man who received an inactivated influenza vaccine. This specimen was PBMCs from blood, taken roughly 12 days after vaccination. The chain carries TRBV10-3 and TRBJ2-7; 10 nucleotides match TRBD1. The CDR3 spells CAIKVSDRGLTF. The CDR3, as DNA: TGTGCCATCAAGGTCTCGGACAGGGGGTTGACCTTC.